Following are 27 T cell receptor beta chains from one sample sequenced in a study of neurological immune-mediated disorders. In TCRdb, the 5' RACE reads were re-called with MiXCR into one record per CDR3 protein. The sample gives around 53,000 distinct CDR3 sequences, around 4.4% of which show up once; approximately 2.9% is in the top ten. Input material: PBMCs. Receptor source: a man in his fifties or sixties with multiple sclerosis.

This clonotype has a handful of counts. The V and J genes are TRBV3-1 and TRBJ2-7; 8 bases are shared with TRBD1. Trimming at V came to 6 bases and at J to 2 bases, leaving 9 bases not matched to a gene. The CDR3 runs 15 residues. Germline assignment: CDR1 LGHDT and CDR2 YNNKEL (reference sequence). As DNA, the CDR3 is TGTGCCAGCAGAGTTAGGACAGGGTCTACCTACGAGCAGTACTTC. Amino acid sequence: CASRVRTGSTYEQYF.

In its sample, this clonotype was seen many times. CDR3 region: CASRLFRGGLTDTQYF. The CDR3 DNA is TGTGCCAGCAGACTGTTTCGGGGGGGCTTAACAGATACGCAGTATTTT. The chain recombines TRBV27 with TRBJ2-3, with TRBD2 identical over 8 bases. The CDR3 is 16 residues long. V lost 6 bases to trimming and J lost 3 bases; unmatched junction nucleotides: 11. The germline gives CDR1 MNHEY, CDR2 SMNVEV (reference sequence).

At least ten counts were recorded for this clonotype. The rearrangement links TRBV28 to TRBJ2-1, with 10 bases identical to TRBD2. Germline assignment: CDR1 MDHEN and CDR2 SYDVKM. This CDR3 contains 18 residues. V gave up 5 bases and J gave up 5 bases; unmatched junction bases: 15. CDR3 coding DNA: TGTGCCAGCAGTGAAACACCAGTAGCGGGAGGCCCCCACAATGAGCAGTTCTTC. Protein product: CASSETPVAGGPHNEQFF.

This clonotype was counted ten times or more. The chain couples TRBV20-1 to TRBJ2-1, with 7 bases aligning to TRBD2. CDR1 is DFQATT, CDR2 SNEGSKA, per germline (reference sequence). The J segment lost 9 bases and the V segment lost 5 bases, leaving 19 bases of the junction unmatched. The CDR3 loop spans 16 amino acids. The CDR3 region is CSAALRLAQIRGEQFF. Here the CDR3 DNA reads TGCAGTGCTGCCCTCCGACTAGCCCAGATCCGTGGTGAGCAGTTCTTC.

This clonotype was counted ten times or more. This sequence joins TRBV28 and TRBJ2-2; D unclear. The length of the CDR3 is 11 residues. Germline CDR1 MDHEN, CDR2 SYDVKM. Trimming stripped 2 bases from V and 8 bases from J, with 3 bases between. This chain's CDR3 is CASSLEGELFF. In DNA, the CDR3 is TGTGCCAGCAGTTTAGAGGGGGAGCTGTTTTTT.

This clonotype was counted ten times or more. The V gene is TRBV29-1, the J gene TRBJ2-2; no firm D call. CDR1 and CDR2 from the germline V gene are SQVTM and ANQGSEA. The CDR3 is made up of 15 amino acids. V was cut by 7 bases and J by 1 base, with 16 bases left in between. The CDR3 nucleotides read TGCAGCGGCCGAACTCATAGGGAGAACACCGGGGAGCTGTTTTTT. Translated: CSGRTHRENTGELFF.

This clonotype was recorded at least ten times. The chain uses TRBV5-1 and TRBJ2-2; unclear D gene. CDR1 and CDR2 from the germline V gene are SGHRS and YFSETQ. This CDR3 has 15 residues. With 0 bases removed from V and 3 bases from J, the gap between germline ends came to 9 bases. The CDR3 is CASSLGATDTGELFF. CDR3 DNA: TGCGCCAGCAGCTTGGGGGCGACCGACACCGGGGAGCTGTTTTTT.

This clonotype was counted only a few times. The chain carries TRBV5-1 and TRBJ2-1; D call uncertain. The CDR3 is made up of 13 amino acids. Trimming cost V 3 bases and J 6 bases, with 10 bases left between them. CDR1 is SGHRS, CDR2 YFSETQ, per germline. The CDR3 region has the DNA TGCGCCAGCAGCTATGGAGCAGGCAATGAGCAGTTCTTC. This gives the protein CASSYGAGNEQFF.

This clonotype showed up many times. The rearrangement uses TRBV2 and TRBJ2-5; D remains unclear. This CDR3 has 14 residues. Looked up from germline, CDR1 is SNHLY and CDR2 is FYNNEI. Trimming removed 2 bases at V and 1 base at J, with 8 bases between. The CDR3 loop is CASSESHLQETQYF. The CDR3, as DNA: TGTGCCAGCAGTGAAAGTCACCTCCAAGAGACCCAGTACTTC.

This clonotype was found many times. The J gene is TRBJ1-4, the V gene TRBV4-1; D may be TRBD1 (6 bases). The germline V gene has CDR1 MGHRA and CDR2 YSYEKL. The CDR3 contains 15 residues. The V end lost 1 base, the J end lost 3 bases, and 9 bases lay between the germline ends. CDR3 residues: CASSQGTASNEKLFF. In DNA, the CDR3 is TGCGCCAGCAGCCAAGGGACAGCCTCTAATGAAAAACTGTTTTTT.

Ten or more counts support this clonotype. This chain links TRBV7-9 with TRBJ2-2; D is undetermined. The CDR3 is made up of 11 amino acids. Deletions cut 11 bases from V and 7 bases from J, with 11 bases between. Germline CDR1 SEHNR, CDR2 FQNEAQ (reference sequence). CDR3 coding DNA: TGTGCCGGGCCGAGAGGCGGGGAGCTGTTTTTT. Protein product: CAGPRGGELFF.

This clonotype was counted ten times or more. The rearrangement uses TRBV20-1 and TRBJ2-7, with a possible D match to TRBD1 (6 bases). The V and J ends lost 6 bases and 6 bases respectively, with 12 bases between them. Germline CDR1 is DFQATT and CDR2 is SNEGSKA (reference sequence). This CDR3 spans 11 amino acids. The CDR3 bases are TGCAGTGCCGAACAGGGATTCGAGCAGTACTTC. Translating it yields CSAEQGFEQYF.

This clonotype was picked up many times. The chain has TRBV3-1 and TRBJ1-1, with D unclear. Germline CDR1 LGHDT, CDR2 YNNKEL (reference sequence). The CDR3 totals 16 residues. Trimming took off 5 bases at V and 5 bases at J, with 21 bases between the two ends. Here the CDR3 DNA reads TGTGCCAGCAGCAAGTCCCCAGGCGAGCCGAGGACTGAAGCTTTCTTT. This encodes CASSKSPGEPRTEAFF. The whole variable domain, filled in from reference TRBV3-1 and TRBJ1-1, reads DTAVSQTPKYLVTQMGNDKSIKCEQNLGHDTMYWYKQDSKKFLKIMFSYNNKELIINETVPNRFSPKSPDKAHLNLHINSLELGDSAVYFCASSKSPGEPRTEAFFGQGTRLTVV.

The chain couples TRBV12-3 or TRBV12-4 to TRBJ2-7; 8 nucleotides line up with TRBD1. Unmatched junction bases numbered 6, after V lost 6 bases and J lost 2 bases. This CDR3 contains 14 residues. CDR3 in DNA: TGTGCCAGCAGCCAAGGGACAGGAACCTACGAGCAGTACTTC. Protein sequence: CASSQGTGTYEQYF.

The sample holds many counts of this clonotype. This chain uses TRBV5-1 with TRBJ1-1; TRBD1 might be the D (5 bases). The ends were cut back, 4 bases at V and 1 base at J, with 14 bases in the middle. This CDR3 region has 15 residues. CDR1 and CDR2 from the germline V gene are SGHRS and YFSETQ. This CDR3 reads CASSLSTRGNTEAFF. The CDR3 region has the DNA TGCGCCAGCAGCCTGTCAACAAGGGGGAACACTGAAGCTTTCTTT.

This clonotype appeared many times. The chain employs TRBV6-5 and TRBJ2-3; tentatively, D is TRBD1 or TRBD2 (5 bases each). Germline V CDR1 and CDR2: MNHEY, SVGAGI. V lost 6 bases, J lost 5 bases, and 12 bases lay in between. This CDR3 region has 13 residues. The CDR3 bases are TGTGCCAGCAGAAACGGGGCGGGAGATACGCAGTATTTT. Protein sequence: CASRNGAGDTQYF.

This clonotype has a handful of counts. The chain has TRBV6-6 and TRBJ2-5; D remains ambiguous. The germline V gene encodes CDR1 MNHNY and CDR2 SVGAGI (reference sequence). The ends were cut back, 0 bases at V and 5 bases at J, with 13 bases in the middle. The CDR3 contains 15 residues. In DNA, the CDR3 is TGTGCCAGCAGTTACTCGAGCTGGAGTAGGGAGACCCAGTACTTC. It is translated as CASSYSSWSRETQYF.

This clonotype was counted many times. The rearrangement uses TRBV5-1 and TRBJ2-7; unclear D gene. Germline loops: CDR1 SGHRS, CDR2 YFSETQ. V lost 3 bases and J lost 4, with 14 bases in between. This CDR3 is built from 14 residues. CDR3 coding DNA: TGCGCCAGCAGCTCTGACCCCTCCAGATACGAGCAGTACTTC. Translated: CASSSDPSRYEQYF.

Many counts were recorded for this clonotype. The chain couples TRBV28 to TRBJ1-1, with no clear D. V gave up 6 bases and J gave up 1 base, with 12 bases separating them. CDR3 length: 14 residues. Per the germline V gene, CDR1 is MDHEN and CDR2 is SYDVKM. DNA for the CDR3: TGTGCCAGCAGGAACGACGGTCGGAACACTGAAGCTTTCTTT. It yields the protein CASRNDGRNTEAFF.

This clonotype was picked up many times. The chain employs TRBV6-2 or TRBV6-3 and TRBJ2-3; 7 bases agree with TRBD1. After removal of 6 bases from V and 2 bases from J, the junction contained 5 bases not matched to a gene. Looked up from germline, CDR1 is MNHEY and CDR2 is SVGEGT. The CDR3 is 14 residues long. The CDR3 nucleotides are TGTGCCAGCAGCGGACAGGACCCCACAGATACGCAGTATTTT. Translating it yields CASSGQDPTDTQYF.

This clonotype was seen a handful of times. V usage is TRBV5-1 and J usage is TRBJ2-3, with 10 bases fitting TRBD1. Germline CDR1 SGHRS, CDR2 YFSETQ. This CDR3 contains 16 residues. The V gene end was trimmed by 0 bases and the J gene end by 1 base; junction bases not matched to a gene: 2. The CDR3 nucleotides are TGCGCCAGCAGCTTGGCCGGGACAGGGGGCACAGATACGCAGTATTTT. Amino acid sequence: CASSLAGTGGTDTQYF.

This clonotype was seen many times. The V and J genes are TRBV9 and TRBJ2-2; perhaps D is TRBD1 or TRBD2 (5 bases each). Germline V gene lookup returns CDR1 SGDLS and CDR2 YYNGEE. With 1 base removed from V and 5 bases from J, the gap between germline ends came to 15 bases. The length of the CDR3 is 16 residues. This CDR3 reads CASSVWDHPGTGELFF. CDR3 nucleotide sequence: TGTGCCAGCAGCGTATGGGACCACCCCGGGACCGGGGAGCTGTTTTTT.

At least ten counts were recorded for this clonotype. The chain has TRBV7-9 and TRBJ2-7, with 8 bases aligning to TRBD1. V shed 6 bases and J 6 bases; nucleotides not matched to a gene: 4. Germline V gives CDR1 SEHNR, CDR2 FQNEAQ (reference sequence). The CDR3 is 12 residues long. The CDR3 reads CASSPTGVEQYF. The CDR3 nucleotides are TGTGCCAGCAGTCCGACAGGGGTCGAGCAGTACTTC. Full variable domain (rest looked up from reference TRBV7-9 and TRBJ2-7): DTGVSQNPRHKITKRGQNVTFRCDPISEHNRLYWYRQTLGQGPEFLTYFQNEAQLEKSRLLSDRFSAERPKGSFSTLEIQRTEQGDSAMYLCASSPTGVEQYFGPGTRLTVT.

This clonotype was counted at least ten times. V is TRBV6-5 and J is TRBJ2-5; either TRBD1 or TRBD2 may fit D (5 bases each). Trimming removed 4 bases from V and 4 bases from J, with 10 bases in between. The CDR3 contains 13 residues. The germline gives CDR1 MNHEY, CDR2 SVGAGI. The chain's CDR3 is CASSSFGGETQYF. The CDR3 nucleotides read TGTGCCAGCAGTTCCTTTGGGGGAGAGACCCAGTACTTC.

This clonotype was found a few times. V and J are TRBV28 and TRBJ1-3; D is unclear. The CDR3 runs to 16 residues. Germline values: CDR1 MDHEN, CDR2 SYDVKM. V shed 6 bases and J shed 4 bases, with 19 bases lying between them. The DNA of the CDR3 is TGTGCCAGCAGCTCCCTAGTCAGGCCGGGAGGAAACACCATATATTTT. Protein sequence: CASSSLVRPGGNTIYF.

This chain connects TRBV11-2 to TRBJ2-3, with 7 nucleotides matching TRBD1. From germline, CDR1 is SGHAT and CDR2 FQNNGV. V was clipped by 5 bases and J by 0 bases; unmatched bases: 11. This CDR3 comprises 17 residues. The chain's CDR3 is CASSALPGTASTDTQYF. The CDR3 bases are TGTGCCAGCAGCGCCCTTCCTGGGACAGCTAGCACAGATACGCAGTATTTT.

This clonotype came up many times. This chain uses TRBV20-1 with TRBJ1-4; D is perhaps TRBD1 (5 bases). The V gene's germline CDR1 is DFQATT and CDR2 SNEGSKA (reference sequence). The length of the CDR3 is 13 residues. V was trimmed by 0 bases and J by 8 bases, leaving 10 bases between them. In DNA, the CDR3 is TGCAGTGCTAGAGAGTCAGGGAGGGAAAAACTGTTTTTT. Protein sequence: CSARESGREKLFF.